The 13 T cell receptor beta chains reported below all come from one sample, sequenced in a study of control samples from healthy donors and cancer patients. TCRdb keeps only in-frame clones here, not all; method: immunoSEQ multiplex PCR. The sample gives 100,000 to 150,000 clones, around 90% of which show up once; less than 9.5% is in the top ten. Sequencing was done on a sample of blood. These TCRs come from a man in his forties or fifties in good health.

This clone is a singleton in its sample. The V gene is TRBV6-2 or TRBV6-3, the J gene TRBJ2-7; unclear D gene. The germline gives CDR1 MNHEY, CDR2 SVGEGT. Trimming cost V 1 base and J 2 bases, with 3 bases left between them. This CDR3 region has 12 residues. CDR3 nucleotides: TGTGCCAGCAGTTACTACACCTACGAGCAGTACTTC. Protein sequence: CASSYYTYEQYF.

The rearrangement links TRBV11-2 to TRBJ1-1; D possibly corresponds to TRBD1 (5 bases). V was trimmed by 0 bases and J by 6 bases, leaving 14 bases between them. In germline, CDR1 is SGHAT, CDR2 FQNNGV. The CDR3 sequence is 15 residues long. The CDR3 sequence: CASSLEGGTIAEAFF. In DNA, the CDR3 is TGTGCCAGCAGCTTAGAAGGTGGGACGATCGCTGAAGCTTTCTTT.

This chain uses TRBV5-4 with TRBJ2-2; D unresolved. This CDR3 comprises 13 residues. Per germline, CDR1 SGHNT and CDR2 YYREEE (reference sequence). Trimming cost V 1 base and J 3 bases, with 4 bases left between them. CDR3 region: CASSLWYTGELFF. The CDR3 region has the DNA TGTGCCAGCAGCTTGTGGTACACCGGGGAGCTGTTTTTT.

This clone was counted only a few times. This sequence joins TRBV12-3 or TRBV12-4 and TRBJ1-1, with TRBD1 matching over 8 bases. The CDR3 spans 12 residues. The junction had 4 bases not matched to a gene; V was cut back by 6 bases and J by 7 bases. As DNA, the CDR3 is TGTGCCAGCAGCAGGGGGCGGGGTGAAGCTTTCTTT. Its protein is CASSRGRGEAFF.

The V gene is TRBV12-3 or TRBV12-4, the J gene TRBJ1-2, with D uncertain. This CDR3 has 12 residues. Trimming removed 5 bases from V and 9 bases from J, with 13 bases in between. The CDR3 coding sequence is TGTGCCAGCAGTGAACGGAGATATCGCTACACCTTC. Amino acids: CASSERRYRYTF.

The V call is TRBV6-5, the J call TRBJ1-6; perhaps TRBD1 as D (5 bases). The germline gives CDR1 MNHEY, CDR2 SVGAGI. This CDR3 contains 15 residues. V lost 0 bases to trimming and J lost 7 bases, with 10 bases between them. For the CDR3, the DNA is TGTGCCAGCAGTTACTCGGGGCGCTCCAATTCACCCCTCCACTTT. It encodes CASSYSGRSNSPLHF.

This clone appeared once. The chain links TRBV5-1 to TRBJ2-5; 7 nucleotides align to TRBD1. Germline V gene lookup returns CDR1 SGHRS and CDR2 YFSETQ. This CDR3 region has 16 residues. V shed 7 bases, J shed 3 bases, and the junction held 15 bases outside the gene matches. The CDR3 is CASASGLGQPKETQYF. The CDR3 DNA is TGCGCCAGCGCCTCCGGGTTGGGACAGCCTAAAGAGACCCAGTACTTC.

The chain carries TRBV4-1 and TRBJ1-3; no clear D gene. V lost 4 bases to trimming and J lost 7 bases, with 14 bases between them. Germline loops: CDR1 MGHRA, CDR2 YSYEKL. This CDR3 comprises 14 residues. The CDR3 DNA sequence: TGCGCCAGCAGCCTCTCACTAGGAGTTAACACCATATATTTT. Amino acids: CASSLSLGVNTIYF.

The chain employs TRBV7-9 and TRBJ2-2; D remains unclear. V lost 6 bases, J lost 0 bases, and 14 bases lay in between. Germline-derived CDR1 and CDR2 are SEHNR and FQNEAQ (reference sequence). The CDR3 sequence is 16 residues long. CDR3 residues: CASRATGAANTGELFF. DNA for the CDR3: TGTGCCAGCAGGGCGACCGGCGCGGCGAACACCGGGGAGCTGTTTTTT.

J is TRBJ2-2 and V is TRBV5-1; D might be TRBD1 (5 bases). Germline lookup yields CDR1 SGHRS and CDR2 YFSETQ. This CDR3 spans 16 amino acids. The germline V and J ends were trimmed by 0 bases and 0 bases, with 9 bases remaining between them. Here the CDR3 DNA reads TGCGCCAGCAGCTTGGCCGCAGGGTCGAACACCGGGGAGCTGTTTTTT. As protein: CASSLAAGSNTGELFF.

The chain carries TRBV18 and TRBJ1-5; D not resolved. This CDR3 is 14 amino acids long. CDR1 and CDR2 (germline): KGHSH, LQKENI. The V end lost 3 bases, the J end lost 2 bases, and 8 bases lay between the germline ends. CDR3 in amino acids: CASSPYGGNQPQHF. In DNA, the CDR3 is TGTGCCAGCTCACCTTATGGGGGCAATCAGCCCCAGCATTTT.

This clone was counted between two and nine times. The chain recombines TRBV5-1 with TRBJ1-6, with 12 bases matching TRBD1. The V gene's germline CDR1 is SGHRS and CDR2 YFSETQ. J gave up 8 bases and V 2 bases, and 5 bases lay outside the gene matches. There are 16 residues in the CDR3. Here the CDR3 DNA reads TGCGCCAGCAGCTTCGGGACAGGGGGCGATTATTCACCCCTCCACTTT. Translation gives CASSFGTGGDYSPLHF. Complete variable domain (other parts from reference TRBV5-1 and TRBJ1-6): KAGVTQTPRYLIKTRGQQVTLSCSPISGHRSVSWYQQTPGQGLQFLFEYFSETQRNKGNFPGRFSGRQFSNSRSEMNVSTLELGDSALYLCASSFGTGGDYSPLHFGNGTRLTVT.

The chain links TRBV6-5 to TRBJ1-5, with D tentatively TRBD1 (6 bases). The germline V gene has CDR1 MNHEY and CDR2 SVGAGI. The V gene lost 6 bases and the J gene lost 6 bases, with 18 bases spanning the gap. The CDR3 contains 15 residues. Written as DNA, the CDR3 is TGTGCCAGCAGAATAAATCAGGGGCCAGGTCAGCCCCAGCATTTT. It specifies CASRINQGPGQPQHF.